These T cell receptor beta chains were read from a single sample in a study of spatial heterogeneity in lung cancer. TCRdb reprocessed the 5' RACE reads with MiXCR, giving one entry per CDR3 protein. The table lists 100,000 or so distinct CDR3 sequences, 3.5% to 5% of them singletons. The input for sequencing was lung tumor tissue, taken at surgery. These receptors all come from a male donor with early-stage non-small cell lung cancer. Each CDR3 is given without its conserved first and last residue.

len: 11; v_gene: TRBV28; CDR3aa: ASSFHGFYEQY
len: 11; v_gene: TRBV2; CDR3aa: ASKGLSSYEQY
len: 13; v_gene: TRBV7-9; CDR3aa: ASSLNSGRDNEQF
len: 13; v_gene: TRBV4-2; CDR3aa: ASSHGGQLSYEQY
len: 13; v_gene: TRBV4-1; CDR3aa: ASSQDWTGENIQY
len: 12; v_gene: TRBV5-1; CDR3aa: ASSAQGPLPEAF
len: 13; v_gene: TRBV7-8; CDR3aa: ASSPWAGAVETQY
len: 14; v_gene: TRBV18; CDR3aa: ASSPYTGGKGDTQY
len: 10; v_gene: TRBV12-3/TRBV12-4; CDR3aa: ASSLVGIEQF
len: 13; v_gene: TRBV6-5; CDR3aa: ASSYTGHSYNEQF
len: 12; v_gene: TRBV11-2; CDR3aa: ASSLNIVPTEAF
len: 14; v_gene: TRBV12-3/TRBV12-4; CDR3aa: ASSFSSGTVNQPQH
len: 16; v_gene: TRBV12-3/TRBV12-4; CDR3aa: ASSSRTGTSSGANVLT
len: 13; v_gene: TRBV25-1; CDR3aa: ASSNGQGVANVLT
len: 10; v_gene: TRBV29-1; CDR3aa: SVEETPPLQY
len: 10; v_gene: TRBV5-6; CDR3aa: ASSKTGQPQH
len: 12; v_gene: TRBV6-6; CDR3aa: ASSRAGLSYGYT
len: 15; v_gene: TRBV11-2; CDR3aa: ASSLTRTNSFGDTQY
len: 13; v_gene: TRBV15; CDR3aa: ATRFYRGFAGELF
len: 12; v_gene: TRBV7-9; CDR3aa: ASSSWTGNTEAF
len: 11; v_gene: TRBV20-1; CDR3aa: SARASPGETQY
len: 14; v_gene: TRBV28; CDR3aa: ASSLLNSGRTGELF
len: 17; v_gene: TRBV28; CDR3aa: ASSLARSTPTTSTDTQY
len: 11; v_gene: TRBV5-1; CDR3aa: ASSLEVSYEQY
len: 12; v_gene: TRBV12-3/TRBV12-4; CDR3aa: ASSFVDRGTEQY
len: 10; v_gene: TRBV7-2; CDR3aa: ASSVLANEQF
len: 14; v_gene: TRBV7-9; CDR3aa: ASSHSGTGVNQPQH
len: 12; v_gene: TRBV28; CDR3aa: ASTLSGAGDTQY
len: 12; v_gene: TRBV20-1; CDR3aa: SATRTPTTDTQY
len: 14; v_gene: TRBV11-2; CDR3aa: ASSLDLGTNTDTQY
len: 13; v_gene: TRBV11-2; CDR3aa: ASSNRLAGAETQY
len: 12; v_gene: TRBV10-3; CDR3aa: AIKDPGSPDTQY
len: 14; v_gene: TRBV25-1; CDR3aa: ASSPAGITTQETQY
len: 15; v_gene: TRBV3-1; CDR3aa: ASSQGLSGAGGETQY
len: 10; v_gene: TRBV9; CDR3aa: ASGTWAYEQY
len: 11; v_gene: TRBV30; CDR3aa: AWSVSDLYGYT
len: 10; v_gene: TRBV15; CDR3aa: ATLGNTGELF
len: 12; v_gene: TRBV28; CDR3aa: ASSQPDPNTEAF
len: 13; v_gene: TRBV5-1; CDR3aa: ASSPRTGADSPLH
len: 14; v_gene: TRBV7-9; CDR3aa: ASSSPPESYTGELF
len: 12; v_gene: TRBV28; CDR3aa: ASNSGQSNYGYT
len: 14; v_gene: TRBV20-1; CDR3aa: SAPTTLAGSNNEQF